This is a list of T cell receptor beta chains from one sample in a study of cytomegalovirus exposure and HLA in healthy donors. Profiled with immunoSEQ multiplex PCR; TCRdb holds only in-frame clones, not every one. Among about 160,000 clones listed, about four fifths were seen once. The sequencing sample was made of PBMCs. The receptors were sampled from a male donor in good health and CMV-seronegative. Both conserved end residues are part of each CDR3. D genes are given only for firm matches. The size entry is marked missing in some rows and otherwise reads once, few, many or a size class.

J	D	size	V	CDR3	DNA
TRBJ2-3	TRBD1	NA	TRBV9	CASSERDRGEADTQYF	TGTGCCAGCAGCGAAAGGGACAGGGGAGAAGCAGATACGCAGTATTTT
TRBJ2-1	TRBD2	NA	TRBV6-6	CASSYSASGDNEQFF	TGTGCCAGCAGTTACTCGGCTAGCGGAGACAATGAGCAGTTCTTC
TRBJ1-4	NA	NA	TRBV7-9	CASSLRGTNEKLFF	TGTGCCAGCAGCCTAAGAGGGACTAATGAAAAACTGTTTTTT
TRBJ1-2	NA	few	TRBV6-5	CASSFSLTGYGYTF	TGTGCCAGCAGTTTCTCTCTCACAGGGTATGGCTACACCTTC
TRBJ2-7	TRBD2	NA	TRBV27	CASSSSGSSYEQYF	TGTGCCAGCAGCTCTAGCGGGAGCTCCTACGAGCAGTACTTC
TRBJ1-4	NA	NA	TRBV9	CASSGGPATNEKLFF	TGTGCCAGCAGCGGCGGGCCTGCAACTAATGAAAAACTGTTTTTT
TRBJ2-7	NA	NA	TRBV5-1	CASSLDGAYEQYF	TGCGCCAGCAGCTTGGACGGGGCCTACGAGCAGTACTTC
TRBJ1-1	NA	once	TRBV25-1	CASKESSGAFF	TGTGCCAGCAAGGAAAGCTCGGGGGCTTTCTTT
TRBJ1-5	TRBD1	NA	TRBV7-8	CASSLSGTGGSQPQHF	TGTGCCAGCAGCTTATCCGGGACAGGGGGCTCTCAGCCCCAGCATTTT
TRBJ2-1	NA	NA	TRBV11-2	CASNGVGEQFF	TGTGCCAGCAACGGAGTTGGTGAGCAGTTCTTC
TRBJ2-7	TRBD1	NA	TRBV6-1	CASSGSGTGIYEQYF	TGTGCCAGCAGTGGTTCCGGGACAGGGATTTACGAGCAGTACTTC
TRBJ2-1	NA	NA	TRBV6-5	CASRRYPSHNEQFF	TGTGCCAGCAGACGTTACCCGAGCCACAATGAGCAGTTCTTC
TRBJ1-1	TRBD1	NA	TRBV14	CASSHPGQGAHTEAFF	TGTGCCAGCAGCCACCCGGGACAGGGGGCTCACACTGAAGCTTTCTTT
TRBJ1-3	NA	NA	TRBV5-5	CASSLREIGNTIYF	TGTGCCAGCAGCTTGAGAGAGATTGGAAACACCATATATTTT
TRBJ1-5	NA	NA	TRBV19	CASSIAGKRQPQHF	TGTGCCAGTAGTATAGCAGGGAAGCGTCAGCCCCAGCATTTT
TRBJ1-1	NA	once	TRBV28	CASSSIGQHRPFPMNTEAFF	TGTGCCAGCAGTTCCATCGGACAGCACCGCCCGTTTCCTATGAACACTGAAGCTTTCTTT
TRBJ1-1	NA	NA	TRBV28	CASSFYKGETEAFF	TGTGCCAGCAGTTTTTATAAGGGGGAAACTGAAGCTTTCTTT
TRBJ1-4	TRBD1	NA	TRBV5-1	CASSGQGQTEKLFF	TGCGCCAGCAGTGGTCAGGGACAGACTGAAAAACTGTTTTTT
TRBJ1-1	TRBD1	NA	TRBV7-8	CASSLGQGDTEAFF	TGTGCCAGCAGCTTGGGACAGGGGGACACTGAAGCTTTCTTT
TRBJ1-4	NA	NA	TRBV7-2	CASSLAQTLNEKLFF	TGTGCCAGCAGCTTAGCACAGACCCTTAATGAAAAACTGTTTTTT
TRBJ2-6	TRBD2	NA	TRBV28	CASSLPSRGGSGANVLTF	TGTGCCAGCAGTTTACCCTCGCGGGGGGGCTCTGGGGCCAACGTCCTGACTTTC
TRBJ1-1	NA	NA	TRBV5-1	CASSLVQVRNTEAFF	TGCGCCAGCAGCTTGGTACAGGTGCGGAACACTGAAGCTTTCTTT
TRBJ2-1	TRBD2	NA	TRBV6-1	CASSEAGRAYDEQFF	TGTGCCAGCAGTGAAGCGGGGAGGGCCTATGATGAGCAGTTCTTC
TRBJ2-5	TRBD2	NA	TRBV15	CATSRDIFSGRHQETQYF	TGTGCCACCAGCAGAGATATTTTTAGCGGGAGACACCAAGAGACCCAGTACTTC
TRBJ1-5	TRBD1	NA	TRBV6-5	CASSDYRGGQPQHF	TGTGCCAGCAGCGATTACAGGGGAGGACAGCCCCAGCATTTT
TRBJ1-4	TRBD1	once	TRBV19	CASSTRTGLGEKLFF	TGTGCCAGTTCGACAAGGACAGGGCTGGGCGAAAAACTGTTTTTT
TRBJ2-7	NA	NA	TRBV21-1	CASNPGQGFTYEQYF	TGTGCCAGCAACCCGGGACAGGGCTTCACCTACGAGCAGTACTTC
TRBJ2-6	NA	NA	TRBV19	CASSIISGVRVGGTGANVLTF	TGTGCCAGTAGTATAATATCTGGTGTCCGAGTTGGAGGGACTGGGGCCAACGTCCTGACTTTC
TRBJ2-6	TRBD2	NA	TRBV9	CASSILAGVFSGANVLTF	TGTGCCAGCAGCATACTAGCGGGCGTCTTCTCTGGGGCCAACGTCCTGACTTTC
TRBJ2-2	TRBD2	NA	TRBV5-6	CASSFGGRITGELFF	TGTGCCAGCAGCTTCGGGGGGAGGATCACCGGGGAGCTGTTTTTT
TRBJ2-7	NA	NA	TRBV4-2	CASSQAALRGTYEQYF	TGTGCCAGCAGCCAAGCGGCCCTCCGGGGAACCTACGAGCAGTACTTC
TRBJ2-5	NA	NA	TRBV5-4	CASSLRGETQYF	TGTGCCAGCAGCTTGCGGGGAGAGACCCAGTACTTC
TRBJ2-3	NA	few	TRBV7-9	CASSSRTAVDTQYF	TGTGCCAGCAGCTCAAGGACAGCGGTAGATACGCAGTATTTT
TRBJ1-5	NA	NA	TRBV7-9	CASRRTGEDQPQHF	TGTGCCAGCAGGAGGACCGGGGAGGATCAGCCCCAGCATTTT
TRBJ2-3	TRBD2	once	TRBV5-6	CASSLAGSGTSGGDTQYF	TGTGCCAGCAGCTTGGCGGGTTCCGGGACTAGCGGGGGGGATACGCAGTATTTT